The 32 T cell receptor beta chains presented below share a single source sample, sequenced in a study of blood T cell repertoires in COVID-19. Here immunoSEQ multiplex PCR was the method, and the copy in TCRdb shows in-frame clones only, minus some. The sample consists of 200,000 or so clones, around four fifths of them appearing once. Sequencing was done on a sample of peripheral blood. The receptors shown here come from a man between 60 and 75 years old with COVID-19, enrolled during active disease.

J is TRBJ1-3 and V is TRBV3-1 (or the pseudogene TRBV3-2); the D gene is possibly TRBD1 (5 bases). The CDR3 spans 16 residues. Trimming shortened V by 1 base and J by 0 bases, and 10 bases separated the two germline ends. The V gene's germline CDR1 is LGHDT and CDR2 YNNKEL (reference sequence). CDR3 nucleotide sequence: TGTGCCAGCAGCCAAGCGGGGGGGGTCTCTGGAAACACCATATATTTT. It is translated as CASSQAGGVSGNTIYF.

This rearrangement joins TRBV15 to TRBJ2-3; D unresolved. CDR1 and CDR2 from the germline V gene are LNHNV and YYDKDF (reference sequence). V dropped 1 base and J dropped 1 base, with 12 bases sitting between them. The CDR3 covers 16 residues. This chain's CDR3 is CATSRVRRGGTDTQYF. The CDR3 DNA is TGTGCCACCAGCAGAGTGCGGAGAGGCGGCACAGATACGCAGTATTTT.

The chain couples TRBV4-2 to TRBJ2-7; D uncertain. The germline V and J ends were trimmed by 2 bases and 2 bases, with 10 bases remaining between them. This CDR3 has 14 residues. Germline V CDR1 and CDR2: LGHNA, YNFKEQ. The chain's CDR3 is CASSQSGTTYEQYF. The CDR3 DNA reads as TGTGCCAGCAGCCAATCTGGCACAACCTACGAGCAGTACTTC.

This chain links TRBV3-1 (or the pseudogene TRBV3-2) with TRBJ1-2; tentatively, D is TRBD1 (5 bases). The CDR3 has 14 residues. V lost 4 bases, J lost 4 bases, and 13 bases lay in between. CDR1 and CDR2 (germline): LGHDT, YNNKEL (reference sequence). The DNA of the CDR3 is TGTGCCAGCAGCCTCACAGGCAACCGCTATGGCTACACCTTC. It is translated as CASSLTGNRYGYTF.

The DNA of the CDR3 is TGTGCCAGTAAAGGGCAGGGTTCCTACGAGCAGTACTTC. Protein: CASKGQGSYEQYF. The chain uses TRBV6-5 and TRBJ2-7; weak D call: TRBD1 (5 bases). The CDR3 sequence is 13 residues long. The V gene lost 9 bases and the J gene lost 1 base, with 13 bases spanning the gap. Germline loops: CDR1 MNHEY, CDR2 SVGAGI.

This clone was seen just once. The V gene is TRBV7-9, the J gene TRBJ2-6; 8 bases are shared with TRBD1. J was trimmed by 0 bases and V by 5 bases; bases with no gene match: 12. The length of the CDR3 is 19 residues. CDR1 is SEHNR and CDR2 is FQNEAQ in the germline V gene (reference sequence). CDR3 residues: CASSPRTGTGASGANVLTF. The CDR3 bases are TGTGCCAGCAGCCCTCGAACCGGGACAGGAGCCTCTGGGGCCAACGTCCTGACTTTC.

The chain has TRBV27 and TRBJ1-1, with D uncertain. Between the trimmed V and J ends, which lost 4 bases and 4 bases, there was a span of 10 bases. From germline, CDR1 is MNHEY and CDR2 SMNVEV (reference sequence). This CDR3 region has 13 residues. CDR3 residues: CASSSPTGTEAFF. The CDR3 DNA sequence: TGTGCCAGCAGTTCACCGACTGGCACTGAAGCTTTCTTT.

The chain couples TRBV12-3 or TRBV12-4 to TRBJ2-3; the match to TRBD1 covers 9 bases. The CDR3 runs 13 residues. After removal of 6 bases from V and 6 bases from J, the junction contained 4 bases not matched to a gene. Here the CDR3 reads CASRPGQGDTQYF. In DNA form, the CDR3 reads TGTGCCAGCAGACCTGGACAGGGGGATACGCAGTATTTT.

This chain links TRBV6-5 with TRBJ1-4; D ambiguous. The germline gives CDR1 MNHEY, CDR2 SVGAGI. Between the trimmed V and J ends, which lost 0 bases and 5 bases, there was a span of 13 bases. There are 16 residues in the CDR3. The CDR3 DNA is TGTGCCAGCAGTTACTCGACTCCGGGGTCGAATGAAAAACTGTTTTTT. Translating gives CASSYSTPGSNEKLFF.

The CDR3 region is CASSVPMRETQYF. The CDR3 nucleotides are TGTGCCAGTAGTGTACCAATGAGGGAGACCCAGTACTTC. The chain uses TRBV19 and TRBJ2-5; D ambiguous. Between the trimmed V and J ends, which lost 5 bases and 5 bases, there was a span of 12 bases. Germline CDR1 and CDR2: LNHDA and SQIVND (reference sequence). This CDR3 contains 13 residues. Looking up the rest from reference TRBV19 and TRBJ2-5 gives the full variable domain: DGGITQSPKYLFRKEGQNVTLSCEQNLNHDAMYWYRQDPGQGLRLIYYSQIVNDFQKGDIAEGYSVSREKKESFPLTVTSAQKNPTAFYLCASSVPMRETQYFGPGTRLLVL.

The gene calls are TRBV5-1 and TRBJ2-3; the match to TRBD2 covers 7 bases. Germline lookup yields CDR1 SGHRS and CDR2 YFSETQ. CDR3 length: 15 residues. After removal of 4 bases from V and 2 bases from J, the junction contained 7 bases not matched to a gene. CDR3 nucleotides: TGCGCCAGCAGCCTGAGCGGGGCACTCACAGATACGCAGTATTTT. Translating it yields CASSLSGALTDTQYF.

The genes are TRBV6-2 or TRBV6-3 and TRBJ2-1; 9 positions agree with TRBD1. This CDR3 contains 14 residues. CDR1 MNHEY and CDR2 SVGEGT come from the germline V gene. V shed 4 bases and J 8 bases; nucleotides not matched to a gene: 6. The CDR3 DNA is TGTGCCAGCAGTTGGGACAGGGATGTTGATGAGCAGTTCTTC. It yields the protein CASSWDRDVDEQFF.

V and J are TRBV27 and TRBJ2-2, with 10 bases fitting TRBD1. The J segment lost 6 bases and the V segment lost 1 base, leaving 8 bases of the junction unmatched. This CDR3 has 17 residues. Germline lookup yields CDR1 MNHEY and CDR2 SMNVEV (reference sequence). CDR3 residues: CASSLFRWDRGSGELFF. The CDR3 DNA sequence: TGTGCCAGCAGTTTATTTCGCTGGGACAGGGGATCCGGGGAGCTGTTTTTT.

The chain uses TRBV5-1 and TRBJ1-1, with 7 positions matching TRBD1. From germline, CDR1 is SGHRS and CDR2 YFSETQ. V lost 2 bases to trimming and J lost 5 bases; unmatched junction nucleotides: 12. CDR3 length: 16 amino acids. CDR3 coding DNA: TGCGCCAGCAGCTTAGGGACAGTGGATTTCGGGACTGAAGCTTTCTTT. Its protein product is CASSLGTVDFGTEAFF.

The chain recombines TRBV7-9 with TRBJ2-5, with TRBD1 matching over 8 bases. V shed 5 bases, J shed 7 bases, and the junction held 9 bases outside the gene matches. The germline V gene has CDR1 SEHNR and CDR2 FQNEAQ (reference sequence). The CDR3 is 14 residues long. CDR3 residues: CASSLGQGRGTQYF. The CDR3 DNA reads TGTGCCAGCAGCCTTGGACAGGGTCGGGGGACCCAGTACTTC.

J is TRBJ1-1 and V is TRBV30, with TRBD1 as a possible D gene (6 bases). CDR3 size: 12 residues. V gave up 3 bases and J gave up 6 bases, with 11 bases separating them. The germline V gene encodes CDR1 GTSNPN and CDR2 SVGIG (reference sequence). The CDR3 spells CAWRRGGSEAFF. The CDR3 coding sequence is TGTGCCTGGAGGAGGGGGGGGTCTGAAGCTTTCTTT.

The chain links TRBV7-6 to TRBJ1-6, with D hard to call. Germline V lookup: CDR1 SGHVS, CDR2 FNYEAQ. The CDR3 runs to 15 residues. The ends were cut back, 1 base at V and 6 bases at J, with 10 bases in the middle. The chain's CDR3 is CASSLDQAFNSPLHF. CDR3 DNA sequence: TGTGCCAGCAGCTTAGATCAGGCCTTTAATTCACCCCTCCACTTT.

The chain uses TRBV10-3 and TRBJ1-6; 7 positions agree with TRBD1. Looked up from germline, CDR1 is ENHRY and CDR2 is SYGVKD. The V segment lost 4 bases and the J segment 7 bases; nucleotides outside the gene matches: 7. This CDR3 spans 15 amino acids. CDR3 protein: CAISAMTGKNSPLHF. DNA for the CDR3: TGTGCCATCAGTGCCATGACAGGGAAGAATTCACCCCTCCACTTT.

J is TRBJ1-2 and V is TRBV18, with unresolved D. Germline V gene data show CDR1 as KGHSH and CDR2 as LQKENI. V shed 2 bases and J shed 9 bases, with 19 bases lying between them. CDR3 length: 15 amino acids. The CDR3: CASSPRRLVELSYTF. For the CDR3, the DNA is TGTGCCAGCTCACCAAGGCGACTGGTGGAGTTAAGCTACACCTTC. Drawing the rest from reference TRBV18 and TRBJ1-2, the complete variable domain is NAGVMQNPRHLVRRRGQEARLRCSPMKGHSHVYWYRQLPEEGLKFMVYLQKENIIDESGMPKERFSAEFPKEGPSILRIQQVVRGDSAAYFCASSPRRLVELSYTFGSGTRLTVV.

The chain couples TRBV4-3 to TRBJ1-1; possible D gene TRBD1, 5 bases. Germline CDR1 LGHNA, CDR2 YSLEER. CDR3 size: 14 residues. The V end lost 0 bases, the J end lost 4 bases, and 9 bases lay between the germline ends. For the CDR3, the DNA is TGCGCCAGCAGCCAAGAGGATACAGGCACTGAAGCTTTCTTT. Its translation: CASSQEDTGTEAFF.

This chain uses TRBV7-9 with TRBJ2-3; 14 nucleotides agree with TRBD2. With V trimmed by 5 bases and J by 5 bases, 9 bases remained unmatched. Germline V CDR1 and CDR2: SEHNR, FQNEAQ (reference sequence). This CDR3 is 17 amino acids long. In nucleotides, the CDR3 is TGTGCCAGCAGCCCCATGGGGACTAGCGGGAGTATAGATACGCAGTATTTT. Translating gives CASSPMGTSGSIDTQYF.

The chain couples TRBV7-2 to TRBJ1-1; D unclear. Between the trimmed V and J ends, which lost 1 base and 8 bases, there was a span of 14 bases. The CDR3 has 14 amino acids. Germline lookup yields CDR1 SGHTA and CDR2 FQGNSA. Here the CDR3 reads CASSLGAGFSEAFF. In DNA, the CDR3 is TGTGCCAGCAGCTTAGGGGCGGGGTTCTCGGAAGCTTTCTTT. Drawing the rest from reference TRBV7-2 and TRBJ1-1, the complete variable domain is GAGVSQSPSNKVTEKGKDVELRCDPISGHTALYWYRQSLGQGLEFLIYFQGNSAPDKSGLPSDRFSAERTGGSVSTLTIQRTQQEDSAVYLCASSLGAGFSEAFFGQGTRLTVV.

The chain couples TRBV5-1 to TRBJ1-3; the D is unclear. The CDR3 has 15 residues. The V end lost 0 bases, the J end lost 2 bases, and 9 bases lay between the germline ends. Per germline, CDR1 SGHRS and CDR2 YFSETQ. Written as DNA, the CDR3 is TGCGCCAGCAGCTTGGCCGAACACGCTGGAAACACCATATATTTT. Translation: CASSLAEHAGNTIYF.

The gene calls are TRBV30 and TRBJ1-2; the match to TRBD1 covers 7 bases. This CDR3 comprises 14 residues. CDR1 and CDR2 (germline): GTSNPN, SVGIG (reference sequence). V was clipped by 2 bases and J by 4 bases; unmatched bases: 7. CDR3 region: CAWSIQDRPYGYTF. CDR3 nucleotides: TGTGCCTGGAGTATCCAGGACAGGCCCTATGGCTACACCTTC.

The J gene is TRBJ2-7, the V gene TRBV27; tentative D call: TRBD1 (5 bases). Between the trimmed V and J ends, which lost 5 bases and 0 bases, there was a span of 11 bases. The germline CDR1 and CDR2 sequences are MNHEY and SMNVEV (reference sequence). The CDR3 extends over 14 amino acids. The CDR3 nucleotides are TGTGCCAGCAGTCTTCAGGGTTACTCCTACGAGCAGTACTTC. It yields the protein CASSLQGYSYEQYF.

The chain is built from TRBV4-1 and TRBJ1-5, with a tentative D call TRBD1 (5 bases). The CDR3 is made up of 18 amino acids. Germline values: CDR1 MGHRA, CDR2 YSYEKL. V was clipped by 2 bases and J by 6 bases, with 23 bases between them. CDR3 loop: CASSQSPGTGGFGQPQHF. CDR3 nucleotide sequence: TGCGCCAGCAGCCAATCCCCCGGCACGGGGGGTTTCGGTCAGCCCCAGCATTTT.

The chain employs TRBV6-6 and TRBJ1-1; weak D call: TRBD1 (5 bases). V lost 5 bases and J lost 1, with 17 bases in between. The germline gives CDR1 MNHNY, CDR2 SVGAGI (reference sequence). The CDR3 spans 16 residues. For the CDR3, the DNA is TGTGCCAGCAGTACACCGATCTGGGGCCCGAACACTGAAGCTTTCTTT. This sequence encodes CASSTPIWGPNTEAFF.

This clone was counted a few times. The chain combines TRBV6-5 with TRBJ1-5, with D uncertain. Germline loops: CDR1 MNHEY, CDR2 SVGAGI. Deletions cut 4 bases from V and 5 bases from J, with 12 bases between. The CDR3 runs 14 residues. The CDR3 is CASSSLGSDQPQHF. The CDR3, as DNA: TGTGCCAGCAGTTCCCTAGGCAGCGATCAGCCCCAGCATTTT.

The gene calls are TRBV21-1 and TRBJ1-4. TRBV21-1 is noted as a pseudogene. CDR3 length: 15 residues. Here the CDR3 DNA reads TGTGCCAGCAGCAACACCCCGAGGCGGGATGAAAAACTGTTTTTT. Its protein is CASSNTPRRDEKLFF.

V and J are TRBV4-1 and TRBJ2-7, with 8 bases fitting TRBD2. CDR1 and CDR2 (germline): MGHRA, YSYEKL. The J segment lost 3 bases and the V segment lost 1 base, leaving 8 bases of the junction unmatched. The CDR3 runs 16 residues. The CDR3 region has the DNA TGCGCCAGCAGCCAAGCCGTGACTAGCGCGTTCTACGAGCAGTACTTC. It encodes CASSQAVTSAFYEQYF.

The V gene is TRBV15, the J gene TRBJ2-7, with 7 bases fitting TRBD1. The CDR3 totals 14 residues. V lost 5 bases and J lost 3; bases outside the gene matches: 7. Germline V gene data show CDR1 as LNHNV and CDR2 as YYDKDF (reference sequence). CDR3 amino acids: CATSATGEGYEQYF. The DNA of the CDR3 is TGTGCCACCAGCGCAACAGGGGAAGGCTACGAGCAGTACTTC.

This chain connects TRBV5-1 to TRBJ1-4, with D unresolved. The germline V gene has CDR1 SGHRS and CDR2 YFSETQ. The CDR3 is made up of 16 amino acids. Trimming left V 0 bases short and J 0 bases short, with 9 bases between. The CDR3 sequence: CASSLGRFATNEKLFF. The CDR3, as DNA: TGCGCCAGCAGCTTGGGGAGGTTTGCAACTAATGAAAAACTGTTTTTT. Filled out from reference TRBV5-1 and TRBJ1-4, the complete variable domain reads KAGVTQTPRYLIKTRGQQVTLSCSPISGHRSVSWYQQTPGQGLQFLFEYFSETQRNKGNFPGRFSGRQFSNSRSEMNVSTLELGDSALYLCASSLGRFATNEKLFFGSGTQLSVL.